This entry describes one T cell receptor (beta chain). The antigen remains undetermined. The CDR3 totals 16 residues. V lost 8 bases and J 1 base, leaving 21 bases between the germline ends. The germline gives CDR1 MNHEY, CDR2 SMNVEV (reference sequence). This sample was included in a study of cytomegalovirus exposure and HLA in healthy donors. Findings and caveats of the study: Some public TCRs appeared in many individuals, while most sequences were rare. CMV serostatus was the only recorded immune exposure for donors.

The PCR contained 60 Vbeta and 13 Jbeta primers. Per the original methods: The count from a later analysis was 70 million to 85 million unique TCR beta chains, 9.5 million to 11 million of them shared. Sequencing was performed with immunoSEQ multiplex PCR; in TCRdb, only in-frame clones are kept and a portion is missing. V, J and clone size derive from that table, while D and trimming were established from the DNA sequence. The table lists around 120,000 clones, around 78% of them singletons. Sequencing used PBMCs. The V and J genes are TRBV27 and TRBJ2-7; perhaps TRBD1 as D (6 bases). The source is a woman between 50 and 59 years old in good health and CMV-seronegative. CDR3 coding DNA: TGTGCCAGCGGCCCCTCCCGCGGCAGGGGATCCTACGAGCAGTACTTC. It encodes CASGPSRGRGSYEQYF.